This T cell receptor beta chain emerged from a study of T cell responses to AZD1222 COVID-19 vaccine. V was cut by 3 bases and J by 5 bases, with 13 bases left in between. This CDR3 region has 14 residues. CDR1 is MDHEN, CDR2 SYDVKM, per germline. This table comes from immunoSEQ multiplex PCR, and its TCRdb copy is limited to in-frame clones, with some not included. The sample has approximately 71,000 clones, about nine tenths seen once; the top ten hold around 8%. This material consisted of peripheral blood, taken on day 0 of AZD1222 vaccination. This sequence originates from an adult in good health. This rearrangement joins TRBV28 to TRBJ1-1; D is perhaps TRBD1 (5 bases). CDR3 nucleotide sequence: TGTGCCAGCAGTTTTCTGCAGGGCCGAACTGAAGCTTTCTTT. Translating it yields CASSFLQGRTEAFF.